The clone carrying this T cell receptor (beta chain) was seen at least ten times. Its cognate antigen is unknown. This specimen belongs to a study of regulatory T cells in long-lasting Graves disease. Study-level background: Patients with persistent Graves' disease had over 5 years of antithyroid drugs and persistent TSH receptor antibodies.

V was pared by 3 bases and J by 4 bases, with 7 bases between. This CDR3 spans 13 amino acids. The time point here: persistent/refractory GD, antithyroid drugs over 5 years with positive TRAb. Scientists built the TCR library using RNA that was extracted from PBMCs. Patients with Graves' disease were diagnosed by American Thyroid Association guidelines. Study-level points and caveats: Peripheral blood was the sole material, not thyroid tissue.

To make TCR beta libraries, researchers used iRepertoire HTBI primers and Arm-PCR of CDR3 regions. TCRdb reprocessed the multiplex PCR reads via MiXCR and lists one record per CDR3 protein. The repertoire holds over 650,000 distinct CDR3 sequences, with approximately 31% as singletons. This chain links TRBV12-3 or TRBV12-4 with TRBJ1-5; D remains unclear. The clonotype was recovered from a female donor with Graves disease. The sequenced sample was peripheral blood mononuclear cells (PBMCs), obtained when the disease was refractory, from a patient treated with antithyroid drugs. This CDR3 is CASSFSQNQPQHF. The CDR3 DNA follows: TGTGCCAGCAGTTTTAGCCAGAATCAGCCCCAGCATTTT.